These T cell receptor beta chains were read from a single sample in a study of PD-L1 blockade in urothelial cancer. Sequenced by immunoSEQ multiplex PCR; TCRdb stores in-frame clones only, minus some. This sample has roughly 45,000 clones, with under 90% found just once. The sequencing used PBMCs, collected around atezolizumab (anti-PD-L1) treatment. These receptors were collected from a man aged 60-69 years with urothelial cancer. Both conserved end residues are part of each CDR3. D genes are given only for firm matches. A row's size may be missing; if present it is once, few, many or a size class.

D	V	J	size	length	DNA	CDR3
NA	TRBV11-2	TRBJ1-2	few	15	TGTGCCAGCAGCTTAGCGGTCGGAGGGCGCTATGGCTACACCTTC	CASSLAVGGRYGYTF
NA	TRBV30	TRBJ2-1	NA	11	TGTGCCTGGAAAGCGACGGCGGAGCAGTTCTTC	CAWKATAEQFF
NA	TRBV10-2	TRBJ2-3	NA	14	TGCGCCAGCAGCGATAGCGGCGAGACAGATACGCAGTATTTT	CASSDSGETDTQYF
TRBD1	TRBV18	TRBJ2-7	NA	13	TGTGCCAGCCACTCCGGGACAGGGAGGGAGCAGTACTTC	CASHSGTGREQYF
TRBD1	TRBV2	TRBJ1-6	NA	15	TGTGCCAGCAGTGGTGGGACAGAGAGGAATTCACCCCTCCACTTT	CASSGGTERNSPLHF
TRBD2	TRBV9	TRBJ2-3	NA	15	TGTGCCAGCAGCGTAGAAGGACTAGTCACGGAGACGCAGTATTTT	CASSVEGLVTETQYF
TRBD1	TRBV7-2	TRBJ1-1	once	13	TGTGCCAGCAGCCCTCCAGGGGGGCATTTAGCTTTCTTT	CASSPPGGHLAFF
TRBD2	TRBV9	TRBJ2-3	once	16	TGTGCCAGCAGCGTAGCCCCGGGAGGTGGGGCAGATACGCAGTATTTT	CASSVAPGGGADTQYF
TRBD2	TRBV5-1	TRBJ2-3	NA	15	TGCGCCAGCAGCTTGGATAGCGGGGGAACAGATACGCAGTATTTT	CASSLDSGGTDTQYF
NA	TRBV2	TRBJ2-7	NA	17	TGTGCCAGCAGGTACGGACAGCCCAGAAAATTATTCTACGAGCAGTACTTC	CASRYGQPRKLFYEQYF
TRBD1	TRBV2	TRBJ2-3	NA	17	TGTGCCAGCACCAGACAGGCGGTGACAGGGAGCACAGATACGCAGTATTTT	CASTRQAVTGSTDTQYF
NA	TRBV18	TRBJ1-4	NA	16	TGTGCCAGCTCACTTCACCCAGGGGCAACTAATGAAAAACTGTTTTTT	CASSLHPGATNEKLFF
NA	TRBV6-1	TRBJ1-5	NA	14	TGTGCCAGCACCCAACAGGGTCGCAATCAGCCCCAGCATTTT	CASTQQGRNQPQHF
NA	TRBV29-1	TRBJ2-7	NA	12	TGCAGCGTTGTTAAGGGGTTCGGCGAGCAGTACTTC	CSVVKGFGEQYF
NA	TRBV18	TRBJ2-7	NA	15	TGTGCCAGCTCACCCCTTACAGGGCCCAATTACGAGCAGTACTTC	CASSPLTGPNYEQYF